The 13 T cell receptor beta chains listed next were all sequenced from one sample in a study of CD8 T cells in ankylosing spondylitis. TCRdb re-called the 5' RACE reads with MiXCR, one entry per CDR3 protein. The sample has under 250,000 distinct CDR3 sequences, about 10% seen once; the top ten hold around 7%. The sequencing input was blood, either unsorted or a sorted T cell fraction (not recorded which). Receptors were obtained from a male donor with ankylosing spondylitis or in good health (not recorded which).

This clonotype was seen many times. The V gene is TRBV12-3 or TRBV12-4, the J gene TRBJ1-2; maybe TRBD1 (5 bases). V shed 1 base and J shed 6 bases, with 18 bases lying between them. The CDR3 runs 16 residues. CDR3 sequence: CASSLVLGGRVDGYTF. The CDR3 DNA follows: TGTGCCAGCAGTTTAGTCCTGGGCGGCAGGGTCGATGGCTACACCTTC.

This clonotype showed up just a few times. This chain connects TRBV7-9 to TRBJ1-2; D is unclear. V lost 5 bases and J lost 8, with 18 bases in between. The CDR3 runs to 14 residues. CDR1 SEHNR and CDR2 FQNEAQ come from the germline V gene (reference sequence). The CDR3 coding sequence is TGTGCCAGCAGCCCAGGCCTCGATGGCCCGGGCTACACCTTC. It codes for CASSPGLDGPGYTF.

This clonotype occurred many times. The V and J genes are TRBV29-1 and TRBJ1-1; D remains unclear. The CDR3 covers 12 residues. V was clipped by 1 base and J by 0 bases, with 3 bases between them. Germline V CDR1 and CDR2: SQVTM, ANQGSEA. The CDR3 sequence: CSVEGLNTEAFF. The CDR3 coding sequence is TGCAGCGTTGAAGGTCTGAACACTGAAGCTTTCTTT.

In this sample, this clonotype turned up many times. The chain employs TRBV6-4 and TRBJ2-1; 7 nucleotides align to TRBD2. Germline V CDR1 and CDR2: MRHNA, SNTAGT. The CDR3 length is 13 residues. With 4 bases clipped from V and 9 bases from J, the junction kept 6 bases outside the gene matches. The CDR3, as DNA: TGTGCCAGCAGTGTGGTACTAGCGACTGAGCAGTTCTTC. Protein product: CASSVVLATEQFF.

This clonotype was counted at least ten times. V gene TRBV10-3 combines with J gene TRBJ2-1, with TRBD1 matching over 7 bases. The CDR3 consists of 12 residues. V lost 2 bases to trimming and J lost 8 bases; unmatched junction nucleotides: 0. CDR1 ENHRY and CDR2 SYGVKD come from the germline V gene. In DNA, the CDR3 is TGTGCCATCAGTGAGAGGGGGCATGAGCAGTTCTTC. Residues: CAISERGHEQFF.

This clonotype has ten or more counts. V gene TRBV12-3 or TRBV12-4 combines with J gene TRBJ2-2; TRBD2 matches 8 bases. V shed 8 bases, J shed 3 bases, and the junction held 8 bases outside the gene matches. The CDR3 has 15 amino acids. CDR3 DNA: TGTGCCAGCTGCCCCAGCGGGGGTCACACCGGGGAGCTGTTTTTT. Translated: CASCPSGGHTGELFF.

This clonotype was counted only a few times. V usage is TRBV5-1 and J usage is TRBJ2-5; tentative D call: TRBD1 (6 bases). The CDR3 has 14 residues. V gave up 3 bases and J gave up 1 base, with 10 bases separating them. Germline-derived CDR1 and CDR2 are SGHRS and YFSETQ. CDR3: CASSSMDSQETQYF. The CDR3 DNA is TGCGCCAGCAGCTCCATGGACAGCCAAGAGACCCAGTACTTC.

This clonotype appeared many times. The chain couples TRBV5-6 to TRBJ2-7; maybe TRBD2 (5 bases). V was pared by 1 base and J by 3 bases, with 11 bases between. The CDR3 sequence is 14 residues long. In germline, CDR1 is SGHDT, CDR2 YYEEEE. Written as DNA, the CDR3 is TGTGCCAGCAGCTTGTTGGGAGCGAACTACGAGCAGTACTTC. Its protein is CASSLLGANYEQYF. Combining the CDR3 with reference TRBV5-6 and TRBJ2-7 gives the whole variable domain DAGVTQSPTHLIKTRGQQVTLRCSPKSGHDTVSWYQQALGQGPQFIFQYYEEEERQRGNFPDRFSGHQFPNYSSELNVNALLLGDSALYLCASSLLGANYEQYFGPGTRLTVT.

In its sample, this clonotype was seen many times. The chain has TRBV5-1 and TRBJ1-2; a possible D gene is TRBD1 (5 bases). CDR3 size: 16 residues. Germline CDR1 reads SGHRS; CDR2 reads YFSETQ. V was cut by 2 bases and J by 2 bases, with 16 bases left in between. CDR3 DNA: TGCGCCAGCAGCTTTTTCGCTCAGGGTCTAAACTATGGCTACACCTTC. Amino acids: CASSFFAQGLNYGYTF.

This clonotype occurred many times. The V gene is TRBV20-1, the J gene TRBJ2-7; 8 nucleotides agree with TRBD1. CDR3 length: 14 residues. Germline V gene lookup returns CDR1 DFQATT and CDR2 SNEGSKA (reference sequence). J gave up 2 bases and V 3 bases, and 6 bases lay outside the gene matches. In nucleotides, the CDR3 is TGCAGTGCTAGGGACCGGGACAGGCCCTACGAGCAGTACTTC. It encodes CSARDRDRPYEQYF.

The chain combines TRBV7-2 with TRBJ2-5; 10 nucleotides line up with TRBD2. The J segment lost 5 bases and the V segment lost 4 bases, leaving 13 bases of the junction unmatched. Germline-derived CDR1 and CDR2 are SGHTA and FQGNSA. CDR3 length: 17 residues. DNA for the CDR3: TGTGCCAGCAGCTCTAGTCCCGGGACTAGCGTGTGGGAGACCCAGTACTTC. Translation: CASSSSPGTSVWETQYF.

This clonotype has more than one count but fewer than ten. This chain connects TRBV7-9 to TRBJ1-6; no clear D gene. The germline V gene has CDR1 SEHNR and CDR2 FQNEAQ (reference sequence). The CDR3 runs to 14 residues. The ends were cut back, 1 base at V and 9 bases at J, with 10 bases in the middle. In nucleotides, the CDR3 is TGTGCCAGCAGCTTAGTGGGTATCGGTTCACCCCTCCACTTT. It specifies CASSLVGIGSPLHF.

The sample holds many counts of this clonotype. The chain uses TRBV20-1 and TRBJ2-7; D is tentatively TRBD1 or TRBD2 (7 bases each). The CDR3 covers 13 residues. Germline CDR1 and CDR2: DFQATT and SNEGSKA (reference sequence). Trimming left V 6 bases short and J 3 bases short, with 15 bases between. CDR3: CSARGGVDYEQYF. The CDR3 DNA follows: TGCAGTGCCAGGGGGGGTGTGGACTACGAGCAGTACTTC.